This TCR beta chain was obtained from a study of T cell repertoires in aging, cancer and after chemotherapy. Peripheral blood genomic DNA, not sorted cells or RNA, was the template. Multiplex touch-down PCR with TRB-A/B primers amplified rearranged V-D-J TRB sequences. One entry per CDR3 protein results from TCRdb running MiXCR on the multiplex PCR reads. This table holds more than 2,500 distinct CDR3 sequences, 25% to 30% found once. V was clipped by 1 base and J by 7 bases, with 10 bases between them. The V gene's germline CDR1 is LNHDA and CDR2 SQIVND (reference sequence). The CDR3 runs to 13 residues. In this sample, this clonotype is medium-sized.

V usage is TRBV19 and J usage is TRBJ1-2; D is unclear. The receptor was isolated from a human donor in good health. The sample taken for sequencing was blood. The chain's CDR3 is CASSIGPMGGYTF. The CDR3 bases are TGTGCCAGTAGTATAGGGCCGATGGGTGGCTACACCTTC.